These 17 T cell receptor beta chains share one sample of origin, sequenced in a study of siplizumab effects on memory and regulatory T cells. The protocol was immunoSEQ multiplex PCR, while the TCRdb copy is restricted to in-frame clones and leaves out a portion. Among some 120,000 clones listed, approximately 92% were seen once. Sequencing was done on a sample of non-Treg CD4+ T cells sorted from blood. These receptor sequences come from a human donor in good health.

This chain joins TRBV2 and TRBJ2-7, with TRBD1 identical over 9 bases. The V and J ends lost 4 bases and 1 base, in that order; junction bases with no gene match: 8. The CDR3 consists of 16 residues. Germline CDR1 SNHLY, CDR2 FYNNEI. As DNA, the CDR3 is TGTGCCAGCAGTGTTAGTGGGACAGGGTTATCCTACGAGCAGTACTTC. It specifies CASSVSGTGLSYEQYF.

The rearrangement joins TRBV5-1 to TRBJ1-2, with TRBD1 identical over 7 bases. Germline CDR1 SGHRS, CDR2 YFSETQ. With 4 bases clipped from V and 6 bases from J, the junction kept 6 bases outside the gene matches. This CDR3 is 13 amino acids long. The CDR3 DNA sequence: TGCGCCAGCAGCCCCTCCGGGACAGATGGCTACACCTTC. It is translated as CASSPSGTDGYTF. Drawing the rest from reference TRBV5-1 and TRBJ1-2, the complete variable domain is KAGVTQTPRYLIKTRGQQVTLSCSPISGHRSVSWYQQTPGQGLQFLFEYFSETQRNKGNFPGRFSGRQFSNSRSEMNVSTLELGDSALYLCASSPSGTDGYTFGSGTRLTVV.

The J gene is TRBJ2-2, the V gene TRBV11-3; D may match TRBD1 or TRBD2 (5 bases each). The CDR3 has 15 residues. The ends were cut back, 5 bases at V and 1 base at J, with 11 bases in the middle. Looked up from germline, CDR1 is SGHNT and CDR2 is YENEEA. The CDR3 DNA reads as TGTGCCAGCAGCCCAGGGACGGTGAACACCGGGGAGCTGTTTTTT. Translation: CASSPGTVNTGELFF. Variable domain in full (rest from reference TRBV11-3 and TRBJ2-2): EAGVVQSPRYKIIEKKQPVAFWCNPISGHNTLYWYLQNLGQGPELLIRYENEEAVDDSQLPKDRFSAERLKGVDSTLKIQPAELGDSAVYLCASSPGTVNTGELFFGEGSRLTVL.

This sequence joins TRBV28 and TRBJ2-7, with 7 bases that match TRBD1. After removal of 11 bases from V and 2 bases from J, the junction contained 9 bases not matched to a gene. This CDR3 comprises 13 residues. Germline lookup yields CDR1 MDHEN and CDR2 SYDVKM. The CDR3 nucleotides read TGTGCCCTTATCCGGGACAGTACCTACGAGCAGTACTTC. Translating it yields CALIRDSTYEQYF. Variable domain in full (rest from reference TRBV28 and TRBJ2-7): DVKVTQSSRYLVKRTGEKVFLECVQDMDHENMFWYRQDPGLGLRLIYFSYDVKMKEKGDIPEGYSVSREKKERFSLILESASTNQTSMYLCALIRDSTYEQYFGPGTRLTVT.

The chain is built from TRBV4-2 and TRBJ2-7; D not certain. Germline V gene data show CDR1 as LGHNA and CDR2 as YNFKEQ. Trimming shortened V by 4 bases and J by 5 bases, and 18 bases separated the two germline ends. This CDR3 has 15 amino acids. CDR3 region: CASSPRGTKANEQYF. In nucleotides, the CDR3 is TGTGCCAGCAGCCCTCGCGGTACAAAAGCCAACGAGCAGTACTTC.

V and J are TRBV5-4 and TRBJ2-3, with 13 bases lining up with TRBD2. V was clipped by 4 bases and J by 4 bases; unmatched bases: 3. Germline V CDR1 and CDR2: SGHNT, YYREEE (reference sequence). There are 15 residues in the CDR3. CDR3 region: CASSTGLAGPDTQYF. CDR3 DNA sequence: TGTGCCAGCAGCACGGGACTAGCGGGGCCAGATACGCAGTATTTT.

CDR3 sequence: CASGRRATQKETQYF. The CDR3 nucleotides read TGTGCCAGCGGCAGGAGGGCTACCCAGAAAGAGACCCAGTACTTC. This chain uses TRBV27 with TRBJ2-5, with D possibly being TRBD2 (6 bases). CDR1 and CDR2 (germline): MNHEY, SMNVEV (reference sequence). This CDR3 region has 15 residues. The ends were cut back, 8 bases at V and 3 bases at J, with 19 bases in the middle.

The chain combines TRBV19 with TRBJ1-2; D not certain. The V end was cut by 2 bases, the J end by 10 bases, with 11 bases between. The CDR3 consists of 12 residues. Looked up from germline, CDR1 is LNHDA and CDR2 is SQIVND (reference sequence). CDR3: CASSIIGLYYTF. CDR3 DNA sequence: TGTGCCAGTAGTATAATCGGCCTCTACTACACCTTC.

V and J are TRBV27 and TRBJ1-2; a weak D match, TRBD1 (5 bases). Germline CDR1 is MNHEY and CDR2 is SMNVEV (reference sequence). V was pared by 3 bases and J by 2 bases, with 7 bases between. The CDR3 loop spans 13 amino acids. This CDR3 is CASSFRENYGYTF. In DNA form, the CDR3 reads TGTGCCAGCAGTTTCAGGGAGAACTATGGCTACACCTTC.

The gene calls are TRBV11-2 and TRBJ2-2, with TRBD2 matching 7 bases. The CDR3 has 15 amino acids. V lost 5 bases and J lost 5; bases outside the gene matches: 8. Germline V lookup: CDR1 SGHAT, CDR2 FQNNGV. Here the CDR3 DNA reads TGTGCCAGCAGCCCAGGACTAGAAAGTACCGGGGAGCTGTTTTTT. Translating it yields CASSPGLESTGELFF.

The chain has TRBV5-6 and TRBJ2-1; no clear D gene. Trimming took 4 bases from V and 5 from J, leaving 19 bases between them. Germline V gives CDR1 SGHDT, CDR2 YYEEEE. CDR3 length: 16 residues. CDR3 sequence reads: CASSPEIQIIDNEQFF. As DNA, the CDR3 is TGTGCCAGCAGCCCGGAGATCCAGATCATCGACAATGAGCAGTTCTTC.

V gene TRBV30 combines with J gene TRBJ2-7, with TRBD2 matching 15 bases. This CDR3 spans 18 amino acids. Looked up from germline, CDR1 is GTSNPN and CDR2 is SVGIG (reference sequence). V trimming: 2 bases; J trimming: 3 bases; junction bases outside the gene matches: 11. CDR3 in amino acids: CAWSPDGLAGGPLYEQYF. The CDR3 region has the DNA TGTGCCTGGAGTCCAGATGGACTAGCGGGGGGGCCTCTCTACGAGCAGTACTTC.

This chain uses TRBV30 with TRBJ2-3; 7 bases fit TRBD2. Germline CDR1 reads GTSNPN; CDR2 reads SVGIG (reference sequence). The CDR3 consists of 13 residues. V shed 5 bases and J 5 bases; nucleotides not matched to a gene: 7. DNA for the CDR3: TGTGCCTGGTCGGCAGGGAGGGGAGATACGCAGTATTTT. This translates into CAWSAGRGDTQYF. The complete variable domain, with remaining parts taken from reference TRBV30 and TRBJ2-3, reads SQTIHQWPATLVQPVGSPLSLECTVEGTSNPNLYWYRQAAGRGLQLLFYSVGIGQISSEVPQNLSASRPQDRQFILSSKKLLLSDSGFYLCAWSAGRGDTQYFGPGTRLTVL.

The chain employs TRBV29-1 and TRBJ1-2; perhaps TRBD1 as D (5 bases). V shed 2 bases and J shed 4 bases, with 14 bases lying between them. In germline, CDR1 is SQVTM, CDR2 ANQGSEA. The length of the CDR3 is 14 residues. The CDR3 DNA follows: TGCAGCGTTGAAAAACAGGATTCCCTCTATGGCTACACCTTC. This translates into CSVEKQDSLYGYTF.

The chain joins TRBV5-1 to TRBJ1-4; possible D gene TRBD1, 6 bases. CDR1 is SGHRS and CDR2 is YFSETQ in the germline V gene. Trimming pared 5 bases from V and 3 bases from J, leaving 14 bases between. This CDR3 contains 15 residues. CDR3 loop: CASSPTTGSNEKLFF. DNA for the CDR3: TGCGCCAGCAGTCCCACGACAGGATCTAATGAAAAACTGTTTTTT.

The rearrangement uses TRBV25-1 and TRBJ2-5; 8 bases map to TRBD2. The CDR3 is made up of 17 amino acids. Per germline, CDR1 MGHDK and CDR2 SYGVNS. V lost 2 bases to trimming and J lost 0 bases; unmatched junction nucleotides: 8. CDR3 sequence: CASSEGWLAGNQETQYF. In DNA form, the CDR3 reads TGTGCCAGCAGTGAAGGTTGGCTAGCGGGTAACCAAGAGACCCAGTACTTC.

This clone showed up just once. This chain joins TRBV18 and TRBJ2-1; TRBD1 agrees at 7 bases. There are 13 residues in the CDR3. The germline CDR1 and CDR2 sequences are KGHSH and LQKENI. The V and J ends lost 2 bases and 10 bases, in that order; junction bases with no gene match: 5. CDR3 residues: CASSPAQGYEQFF. CDR3 DNA sequence: TGTGCCAGCTCACCAGCACAGGGGTACGAGCAGTTCTTC.